One and the same sample provided the 16 T cell receptor beta chains below, sequenced in a study of early T cells in non-severe SARS-CoV-2 infection. One entry per CDR3 protein, called by TCRdb with MiXCR from the 5' RACE reads. Found here are tens of thousands of distinct CDR3 sequences, under 8% of them singletons; the top ten hold about 5.8%. The sample in question was whole blood, obtained at baseline. Receptors originate from an adult who was a healthcare worker with PCR-confirmed SARS-CoV-2 infection or an uninfected control (not recorded which).

This clonotype was seen repeatedly, ten times or more. This chain joins TRBV30 and TRBJ2-4, with 9 bases that match TRBD1. CDR1 is GTSNPN and CDR2 is SVGIG in the germline V gene (reference sequence). The trim removed 5 bases at V and 2 bases at J, leaving 13 bases unmatched. The CDR3 length is 17 residues. CDR3 DNA sequence: TGTGCCTGGGGGTTCCCCGGGACAGGGCAGACCAAAAACATTCAGTACTTC. This translates into CAWGFPGTGQTKNIQYF. Looking up the rest from reference TRBV30 and TRBJ2-4 gives the full variable domain: SQTIHQWPATLVQPVGSPLSLECTVEGTSNPNLYWYRQAAGRGLQLLFYSVGIGQISSEVPQNLSASRPQDRQFILSSKKLLLSDSGFYLCAWGFPGTGQTKNIQYFGAGTRLSVL.

The genes are TRBV5-4 and TRBJ2-4; TRBD2 is a possible D gene (7 bases). The CDR3 consists of 17 residues. Trimming stripped 4 bases from V and 4 bases from J, with 21 bases between. Per germline, CDR1 SGHNT and CDR2 YYREEE (reference sequence). The CDR3 sequence: CASSGEGGGLVKNIQYF. CDR3 bases: TGTGCCAGCAGCGGGGAGGGGGGAGGATTGGTAAAAAACATTCAGTACTTC.

This clonotype turned up a few times. The chain couples TRBV6-2 or TRBV6-3 to TRBJ2-7; TRBD1 aligns across 8 bases. J lost 5 bases, V lost 6 bases, and 12 bases had no gene match. The CDR3 runs to 15 residues. Germline CDR1 is MNHEY and CDR2 is SVGEGT. The CDR3 bases are TGTGCCAGCAGCCTAACAGGGGGAGTTTCCCACGAGCAGTACTTC. Its translation: CASSLTGGVSHEQYF.

CDR3 in amino acids: CASSHEDIGLSGANVLTF. The CDR3, as DNA: TGCGCCAGCAGCCATGAGGACATCGGCCTCTCTGGGGCCAACGTCCTGACTTTC. The gene calls are TRBV4-3 and TRBJ2-6; D perhaps matches TRBD1 (5 bases). The CDR3 is made up of 18 amino acids. V dropped 3 bases and J dropped 0 bases, with 15 bases sitting between them. Germline CDR1 LGHNA, CDR2 YSLEER.

This clonotype showed up many times. This chain joins TRBV20-1 and TRBJ2-5; TRBD1 might be the D (6 bases). Per the germline V gene, CDR1 is DFQATT and CDR2 is SNEGSKA (reference sequence). The ends were cut back, 6 bases at V and 2 bases at J, with 13 bases in the middle. This CDR3 spans 13 amino acids. In DNA, the CDR3 is TGCAGTGCGAGCGGACAGTCACAAGAGACCCAGTACTTC. This encodes CSASGQSQETQYF.

This clonotype was counted many times. This chain links TRBV28 with TRBJ2-3; D not certain. V lost 7 bases and J 2 bases, leaving 13 bases between the germline ends. In germline, CDR1 is MDHEN, CDR2 SYDVKM. There are 14 residues in the CDR3. The CDR3 coding sequence is TGTGCCAGCACATCCCCAGGCTACACAGATACGCAGTATTTT. The encoded protein is CASTSPGYTDTQYF. Combining the CDR3 with reference TRBV28 and TRBJ2-3 gives the whole variable domain DVKVTQSSRYLVKRTGEKVFLECVQDMDHENMFWYRQDPGLGLRLIYFSYDVKMKEKGDIPEGYSVSREKKERFSLILESASTNQTSMYLCASTSPGYTDTQYFGPGTRLTVL.

CDR3 in amino acids: CASSPSWGSQGSGANVLTF. The CDR3 region has the DNA TGTGCCAGCAGTCCTTCCTGGGGGAGCCAAGGCTCTGGGGCCAACGTCCTGACTTTC. This chain uses TRBV12-3 or TRBV12-4 with TRBJ2-6; the D gene could be TRBD1 or TRBD2 (5 bases each). Trimming removed 5 bases at V and 0 bases at J, with 20 bases between. This CDR3 spans 19 amino acids.

Ten or more counts support this clonotype. The gene calls are TRBV20-1 and TRBJ2-3; D is unresolved. In germline, CDR1 is DFQATT, CDR2 SNEGSKA (reference sequence). The V gene lost 6 bases and the J gene lost 1 base, with 8 bases spanning the gap. CDR3 length: 12 amino acids. DNA for the CDR3: TGCAGTGCCTATATCGGCACAGATACGCAGTATTTT. It codes for CSAYIGTDTQYF.

This clonotype was seen only a few times. This chain links TRBV7-2 with TRBJ2-5; D may be TRBD2 (5 bases). Germline-derived CDR1 and CDR2 are SGHTA and FQGNSA. This CDR3 is built from 15 residues. Trimming removed 5 bases from V and 1 base from J, with 14 bases in between. CDR3 sequence (DNA): TGTGCCAGCAGCCTCAATACTGGACTCCAAGAGACCCAGTACTTC. Amino acids: CASSLNTGLQETQYF.

This clonotype came up many times. This chain links TRBV19 with TRBJ2-5, with D possibly called TRBD1 or TRBD2 (6 bases each). Trimming removed 11 bases from V and 5 bases from J, with 27 bases in between. Germline CDR1 LNHDA, CDR2 SQIVND (reference sequence). This CDR3 contains 16 residues. Written as DNA, the CDR3 is TGTGCCGAACCCTTCCCGGGGGCCCCCCCGAGGGAGACCCAGTACTTC. Translating gives CAEPFPGAPPRETQYF.

This clonotype was seen ten or more times. J is TRBJ1-5 and V is TRBV7-2, with a possible D match to TRBD1 (6 bases). The germline V and J ends were trimmed by 5 bases and 6 bases, with 20 bases remaining between them. The CDR3 covers 16 residues. The V gene's germline CDR1 is SGHTA and CDR2 FQGNSA. The CDR3: CASSLGSRGGGQPQHF. CDR3 nucleotide sequence: TGTGCCAGCAGCCTAGGATCCAGGGGCGGAGGTCAGCCCCAGCATTTT.

The table lists this clonotype with many counts. The gene calls are TRBV4-3 and TRBJ1-1; 7 bases are shared with TRBD1. The CDR3 runs to 16 residues. Germline CDR1 is LGHNA and CDR2 is YSLEER. V trimming: 1 base; J trimming: 1 base; junction bases outside the gene matches: 6. This CDR3 is CASSQGARTGNTEAFF. DNA for the CDR3: TGCGCCAGCAGCCAAGGCGCCCGGACAGGGAACACTGAAGCTTTCTTT.

This clonotype was detected ten times or more. The chain joins TRBV6-6 to TRBJ1-2; maybe TRBD1 (5 bases). The CDR3 runs 18 residues. The germline V and J ends were trimmed by 0 bases and 6 bases, with 23 bases remaining between them. Germline assignment: CDR1 MNHNY and CDR2 SVGAGI (reference sequence). CDR3 protein: CASSYSLGIRGSANGYTF. DNA of the CDR3: TGTGCCAGCAGTTACTCTCTGGGGATCCGGGGGTCGGCAAATGGCTACACCTTC.

This chain links TRBV5-1 with TRBJ2-5; maybe TRBD2 (6 bases). Germline V lookup: CDR1 SGHRS, CDR2 YFSETQ. Trimming removed 6 bases at V and 5 bases at J, with 11 bases between. This CDR3 region has 12 residues. In DNA form, the CDR3 reads TGCGCCAGCAACGGGGGTTTCGAGACCCAGTACTTC. Translating gives CASNGGFETQYF.

This sequence joins TRBV24-1 and TRBJ2-5; D perhaps matches TRBD1 (5 bases). V was cut by 4 bases and J by 3 bases, with 8 bases left in between. Germline V gives CDR1 KGHDR, CDR2 SFDVKD. The CDR3 contains 13 residues. The CDR3 coding sequence is TGTGCCACCAGTGAGTCCAGGGAAGAGACCCAGTACTTC. This sequence encodes CATSESREETQYF.

This chain uses TRBV6-5 with TRBJ2-1, with TRBD2 matching 9 bases. CDR1 and CDR2 from the germline V gene are MNHEY and SVGAGI. The CDR3 length is 15 residues. Unmatched junction bases numbered 12, after V lost 1 base and J lost 14 bases. This chain's CDR3 is CASSYWSGGLVQEFF. The CDR3, as DNA: TGTGCCAGCAGTTACTGGAGCGGGGGGCTGGTTCAGGAGTTCTTC.